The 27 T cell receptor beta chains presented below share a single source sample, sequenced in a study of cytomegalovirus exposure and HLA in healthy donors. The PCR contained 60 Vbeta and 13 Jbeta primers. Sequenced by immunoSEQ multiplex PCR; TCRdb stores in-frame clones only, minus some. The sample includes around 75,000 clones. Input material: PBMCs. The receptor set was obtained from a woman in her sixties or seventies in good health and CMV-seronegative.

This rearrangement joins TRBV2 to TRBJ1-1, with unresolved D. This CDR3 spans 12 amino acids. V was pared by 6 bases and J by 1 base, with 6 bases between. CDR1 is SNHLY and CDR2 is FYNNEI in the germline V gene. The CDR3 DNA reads TGTGCCAGCAGGACGGGGAACACTGAAGCTTTCTTT. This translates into CASRTGNTEAFF.

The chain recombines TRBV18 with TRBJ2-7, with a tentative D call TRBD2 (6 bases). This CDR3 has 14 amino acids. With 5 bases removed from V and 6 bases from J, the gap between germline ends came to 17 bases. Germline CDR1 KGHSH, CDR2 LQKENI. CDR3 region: CASSRLEAQGEQYF. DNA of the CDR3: TGTGCCAGCTCAAGACTAGAGGCACAAGGCGAGCAGTACTTC.

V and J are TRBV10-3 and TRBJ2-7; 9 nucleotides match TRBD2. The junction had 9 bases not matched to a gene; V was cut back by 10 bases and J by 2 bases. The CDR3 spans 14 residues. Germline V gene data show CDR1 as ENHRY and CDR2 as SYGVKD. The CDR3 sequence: CATGGREGTYEQYF. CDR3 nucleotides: TGTGCCACCGGAGGGCGGGAGGGGACCTACGAGCAGTACTTC.

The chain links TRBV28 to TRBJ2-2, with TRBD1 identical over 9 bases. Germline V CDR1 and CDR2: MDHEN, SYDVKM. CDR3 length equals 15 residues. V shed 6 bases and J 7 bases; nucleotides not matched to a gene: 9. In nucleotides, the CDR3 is TGTGCCAGCAGCCCCGGGGACAGGGTCAGCGGGGAGCTGTTTTTT. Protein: CASSPGDRVSGELFF.

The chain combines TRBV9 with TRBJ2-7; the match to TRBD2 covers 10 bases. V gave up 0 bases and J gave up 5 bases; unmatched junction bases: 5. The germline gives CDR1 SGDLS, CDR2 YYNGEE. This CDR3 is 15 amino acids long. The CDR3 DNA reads TGTGCCAGCAGCGTAGGAGCGGGAGGGCTTAACGAGCAGTACTTC. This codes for CASSVGAGGLNEQYF.

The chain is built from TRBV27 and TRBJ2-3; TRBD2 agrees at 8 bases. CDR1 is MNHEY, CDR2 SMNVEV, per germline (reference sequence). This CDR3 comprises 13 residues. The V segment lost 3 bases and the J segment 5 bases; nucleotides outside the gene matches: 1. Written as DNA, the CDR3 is TGTGCCAGCAGTTTCGGGGGGGTAGATACGCAGTATTTT. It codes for CASSFGGVDTQYF.

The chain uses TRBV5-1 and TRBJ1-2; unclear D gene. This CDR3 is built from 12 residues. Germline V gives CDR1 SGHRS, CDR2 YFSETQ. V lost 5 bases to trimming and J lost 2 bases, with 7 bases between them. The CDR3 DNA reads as TGCGCCAGCAGAGACACGAACTATGGCTACACCTTC. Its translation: CASRDTNYGYTF.

The CDR3 nucleotides are TGTGCCAGCAGGACCCCGGGACAGGGTTCCTACGAGCAGTACTTC. Translation: CASRTPGQGSYEQYF. The rearrangement uses TRBV27 and TRBJ2-5; 9 positions agree with TRBD1. The J call is in doubt because the DNA end fits TRBJ2-7 better. The germline V gene has CDR1 MNHEY and CDR2 SMNVEV (reference sequence). CDR3 length: 15 residues.

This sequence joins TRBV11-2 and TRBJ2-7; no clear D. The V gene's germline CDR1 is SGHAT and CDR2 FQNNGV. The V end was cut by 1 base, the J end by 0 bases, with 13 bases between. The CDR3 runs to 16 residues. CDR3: CASSLGSPRASYEQYF. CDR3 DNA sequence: TGTGCCAGCAGCTTAGGGTCGCCTAGAGCCTCCTACGAGCAGTACTTC.

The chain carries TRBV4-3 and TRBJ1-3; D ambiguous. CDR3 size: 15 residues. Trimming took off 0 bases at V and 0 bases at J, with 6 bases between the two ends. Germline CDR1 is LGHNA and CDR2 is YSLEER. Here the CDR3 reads CASSQDNTSGNTIYF. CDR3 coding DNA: TGCGCCAGCAGCCAAGATAACACCTCTGGAAACACCATATATTTT.

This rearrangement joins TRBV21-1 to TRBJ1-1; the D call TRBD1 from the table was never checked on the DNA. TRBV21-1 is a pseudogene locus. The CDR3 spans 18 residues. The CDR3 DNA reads TGTGCCAGCAGCAAAGTGTGGGGTGGACAGGGGGCGAACACTGAAGCTTTCTTT. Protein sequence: CASSKVWGGQGANTEAFF.

The DNA for the CDR3 is TGTGCCAGCAGGGCTAGACAGGGGGGGGAGACCCAGTACTTC. This sequence encodes CASRARQGGETQYF. The V and J genes are TRBV6-1 and TRBJ2-5; 9 nucleotides align to TRBD1. V lost 6 bases, J lost 5 bases, and 7 bases stayed unmatched. Germline V gives CDR1 MNHNS, CDR2 SASEGT. The CDR3 extends over 14 amino acids.

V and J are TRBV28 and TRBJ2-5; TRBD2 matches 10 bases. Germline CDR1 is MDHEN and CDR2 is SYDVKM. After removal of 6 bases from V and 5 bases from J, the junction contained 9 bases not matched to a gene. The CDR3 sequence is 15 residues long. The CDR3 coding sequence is TGTGCCAGCAGACGCATACTAGCGGGATATGAGACCCAGTACTTC. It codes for CASRRILAGYETQYF.

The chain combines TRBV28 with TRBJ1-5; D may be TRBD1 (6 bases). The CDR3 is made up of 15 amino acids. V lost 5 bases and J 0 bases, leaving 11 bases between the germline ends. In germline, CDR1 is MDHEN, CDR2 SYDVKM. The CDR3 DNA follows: TGTGCCAGCAGTGGGGGCGGGCTTAGCAATCAGCCCCAGCATTTT. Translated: CASSGGGLSNQPQHF.

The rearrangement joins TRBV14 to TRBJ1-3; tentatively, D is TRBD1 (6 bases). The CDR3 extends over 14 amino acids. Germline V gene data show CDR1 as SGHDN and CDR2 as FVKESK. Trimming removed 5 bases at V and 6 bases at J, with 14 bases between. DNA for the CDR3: TGTGCCAGCAGCTTGGACAGTTCGGCAAACACCATATATTTT. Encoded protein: CASSLDSSANTIYF.

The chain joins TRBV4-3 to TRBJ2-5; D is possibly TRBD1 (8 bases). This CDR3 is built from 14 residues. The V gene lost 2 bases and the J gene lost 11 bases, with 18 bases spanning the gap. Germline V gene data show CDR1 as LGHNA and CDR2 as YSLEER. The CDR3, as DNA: TGCGCCAGCAGCCAATCAGGGGGCGCGGGGGAGCAGTACTTC. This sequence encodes CASSQSGGAGEQYF.

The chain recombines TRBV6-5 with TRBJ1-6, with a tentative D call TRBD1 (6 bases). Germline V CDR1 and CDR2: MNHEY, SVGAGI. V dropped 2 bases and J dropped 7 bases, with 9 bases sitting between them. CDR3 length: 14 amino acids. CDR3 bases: TGTGCCAGCAGTTACGCAACAGGGAATTCACCCCTCCACTTT. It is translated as CASSYATGNSPLHF.

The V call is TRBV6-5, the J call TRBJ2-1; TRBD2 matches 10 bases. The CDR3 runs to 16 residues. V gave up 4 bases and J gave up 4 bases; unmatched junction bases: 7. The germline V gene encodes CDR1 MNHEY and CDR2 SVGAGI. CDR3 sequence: CASSSSGLAIYNEQFF. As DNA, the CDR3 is TGTGCCAGCAGTTCGTCGGGACTAGCGATTTACAATGAGCAGTTCTTC.

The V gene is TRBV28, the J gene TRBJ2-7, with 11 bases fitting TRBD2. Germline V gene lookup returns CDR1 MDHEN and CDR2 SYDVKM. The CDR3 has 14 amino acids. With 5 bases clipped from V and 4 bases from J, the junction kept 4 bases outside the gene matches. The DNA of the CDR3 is TGTGCCAGCAGTCAAAGACTAGCGGGATACGAGCAGTACTTC. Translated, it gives CASSQRLAGYEQYF.

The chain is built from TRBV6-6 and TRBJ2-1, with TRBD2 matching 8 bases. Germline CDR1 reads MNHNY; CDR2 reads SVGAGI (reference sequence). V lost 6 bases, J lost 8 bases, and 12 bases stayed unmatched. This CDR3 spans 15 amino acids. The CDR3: CASSSVVAGLDEQFF. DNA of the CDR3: TGTGCCAGCAGCTCCGTAGTAGCGGGACTTGATGAGCAGTTCTTC.

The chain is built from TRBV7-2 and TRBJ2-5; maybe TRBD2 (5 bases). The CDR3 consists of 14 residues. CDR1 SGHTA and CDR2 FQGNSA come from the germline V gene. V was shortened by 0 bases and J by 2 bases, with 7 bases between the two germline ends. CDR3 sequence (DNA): TGTGCCAGCAGCTTAGCGGGCGGGCAAGAGACCCAGTACTTC. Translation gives CASSLAGGQETQYF.

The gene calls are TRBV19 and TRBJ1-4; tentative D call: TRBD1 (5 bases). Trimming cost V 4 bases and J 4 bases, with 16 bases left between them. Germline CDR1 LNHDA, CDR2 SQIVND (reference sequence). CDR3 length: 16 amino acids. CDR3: CASSTATANYNEKLFF. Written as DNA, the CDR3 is TGTGCCAGTAGTACTGCGACAGCGAACTATAATGAAAAACTGTTTTTT.

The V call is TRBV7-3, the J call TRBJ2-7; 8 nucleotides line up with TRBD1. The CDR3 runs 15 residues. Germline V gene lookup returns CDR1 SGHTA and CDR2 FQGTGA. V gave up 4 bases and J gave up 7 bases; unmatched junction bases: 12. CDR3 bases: TGTGCCAGCAGCTCCACCCAGGGGGCGCGGAATGAGCAGTACTTC. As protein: CASSSTQGARNEQYF.

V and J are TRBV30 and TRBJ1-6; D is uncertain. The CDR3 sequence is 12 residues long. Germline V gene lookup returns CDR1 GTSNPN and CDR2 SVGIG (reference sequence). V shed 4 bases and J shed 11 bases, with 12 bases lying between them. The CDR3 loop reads CAWTFGEPPLHF. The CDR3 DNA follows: TGTGCCTGGACGTTCGGGGAGCCACCCCTCCACTTT.

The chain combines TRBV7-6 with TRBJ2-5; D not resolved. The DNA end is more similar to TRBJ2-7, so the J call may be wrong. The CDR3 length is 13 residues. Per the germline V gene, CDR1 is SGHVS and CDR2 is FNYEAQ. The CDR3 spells CASSYSRSYEQYF. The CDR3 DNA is TGTGCCAGCAGCTACAGTCGCAGCTACGAGCAGTACTTC.

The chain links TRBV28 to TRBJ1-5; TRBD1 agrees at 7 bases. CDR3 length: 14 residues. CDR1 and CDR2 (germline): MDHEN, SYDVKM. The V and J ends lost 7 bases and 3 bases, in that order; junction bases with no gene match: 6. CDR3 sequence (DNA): TGTGCCAGCATACGGACAGGACACAATCAGCCCCAGCATTTT. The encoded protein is CASIRTGHNQPQHF.

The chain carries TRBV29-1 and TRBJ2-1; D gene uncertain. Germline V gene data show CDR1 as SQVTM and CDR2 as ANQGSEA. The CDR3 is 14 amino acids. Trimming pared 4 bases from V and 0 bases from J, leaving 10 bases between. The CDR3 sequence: CSVVGPPSYNEQFF. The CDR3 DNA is TGCAGCGTTGTTGGCCCCCCCTCCTACAATGAGCAGTTCTTC.